This is a list of T cell receptor beta chains from one sample in a study of lymphopenia after photon versus proton radiotherapy. Generated by immunoSEQ multiplex PCR, the TCRdb table keeps only in-frame clones and is missing some. The sample consists of about 60,000 clones, around 85% of them appearing once. The sample was peripheral blood, taken from a patient treated with proton-based radiotherapy. The receptor set was obtained from a man aged 60 to 75 with pancreatic cancer. The CDR3 runs from the conserved cysteine through the conserved F or W. Each record gives: CDR3 protein, CDR3 DNA, clone size, J gene, V gene, D gene. The D gene is left open where the match is weak. Where a row states a size, it is once, few, many or the class of an expanded clone; other rows omit it.

CASSPGTGSSNTGELFF	TGTGCCAGCAGCCCCGGGACAGGGTCGTCCAACACCGGGGAGCTGTTTTTT	-	TRBJ2-2	TRBV9	TRBD1
CASSPSDRGLNQPQHF	TGTGCCAGCTCACCGTCGGACAGGGGGCTAAATCAGCCCCAGCATTTT	-	TRBJ1-5	TRBV18	TRBD1
CATGQARTGANVLTF	TGTGCCACGGGACAGGCAAGAACTGGGGCCAACGTCCTGACTTTC	-	TRBJ2-6	TRBV5-4	TRBD1
CSVATGFVTEAFF	TGCAGCGTGGCCACAGGGTTTGTGACTGAAGCTTTCTTT	-	TRBJ1-1	TRBV29-1	-
CASSLSAGNQETQYF	TGTGCCAGCAGCTTATCTGCAGGGAACCAAGAGACCCAGTACTTC	-	TRBJ2-5	TRBV7-2	-
CASSLAPPTTGSGNTIYF	TGTGCCAGCAGCTTAGCCCCCCCCACGACAGGCTCTGGAAACACCATATATTTT	-	TRBJ1-3	TRBV7-6	-
CASSQVGGQTLYYEQYF	TGTGCCAGCAGCCAAGTGGGAGGACAAACGCTTTATTACGAGCAGTACTTC	-	TRBJ2-7	TRBV4-2	-
CASWGWGTQYF	TGTGCCAGCTGGGGCTGGGGGACCCAGTACTTC	-	TRBJ2-5	TRBV6-5	-
CASRFGPQIDYEQYF	TGTGCCAGCAGGTTCGGACCGCAAATAGACTACGAGCAGTACTTC	-	TRBJ2-7	TRBV6-6	-
CASSLGGPPGEQYF	TGTGCCAGCAGTTTAGGCGGTCCACCTGGGGAGCAGTACTTC	-	TRBJ2-7	TRBV28	-
CASSQGLGMSQETQYF	TGCGCCAGCAGCCAAGGGCTTGGGATGAGCCAAGAGACCCAGTACTTC	-	TRBJ2-5	TRBV4-1	-
CATSRVAGGPSGETQYF	TGTGCCACCAGCAGAGTAGCGGGAGGGCCAAGTGGGGAGACCCAGTACTTC	-	TRBJ2-5	TRBV15	TRBD2
CASSLVRTPYEQYF	TGTGCCAGCAGTTTAGTGAGGACCCCCTACGAGCAGTACTTC	-	TRBJ2-7	TRBV28	-
CASSPGGHKNTEAFF	TGTGCCAGCTCACCAGGCGGACATAAGAACACTGAAGCTTTCTTT	-	TRBJ1-1	TRBV18	-
CASSPGGHYEQYF	TGTGCCAGCAGCCCAGGGGGCCACTACGAGCAGTACTTC	once	TRBJ2-7	TRBV7-9	TRBD1
CASSLGGSTGELFF	TGTGCCAGCAGCTTAGGAGGGAGCACCGGGGAGCTGTTTTTT	-	TRBJ2-2	TRBV11-2	-
CASSSPVAGRTDTQYF	TGTGCCAGTAGTTCCCCGGTAGCGGGCCGCACAGATACGCAGTATTTT	-	TRBJ2-3	TRBV19	TRBD2
CASRPPLRLAGVSGELFF	TGTGCCAGCAGACCACCCCTCAGACTAGCGGGAGTTTCCGGGGAGCTGTTTTTT	-	TRBJ2-2	TRBV7-8	TRBD2
CASSLGPAGPYSEYF	TGTGCCAGCAGCTTAGGTCCAGCGGGACCCTACTCGGAGTACTTC	-	TRBJ2-5	TRBV7-8	TRBD2
CASSLGPRGGRNSPLHF	TGTGCCAGCAGCTTAGGTCCCCGCGGGGGTCGTAATTCACCCCTCCACTTT	-	TRBJ1-6	TRBV11-2	-
CASSSDRNSYEQYF	TGCGCCAGCAGCTCAGACAGAAACTCCTACGAGCAGTACTTC	few	TRBJ2-7	TRBV5-1	-
CAWNRRVSTDTQYF	TGTGCCTGGAATAGAAGGGTGAGCACAGATACGCAGTATTTT	-	TRBJ2-3	TRBV30	-
CASSQVPASGQYF	TGTGCCAGCAGCCAAGTTCCAGCGTCGGGGCAGTACTTC	-	TRBJ2-7	TRBV14	-
CASTRTGAYGYTF	TGTGCCAGTACCCGGACAGGTGCCTATGGCTACACCTTC	once	TRBJ1-2	TRBV19	TRBD1
CASSYSQGSTEAFF	TGTGCCAGCAGTTACTCCCAGGGAAGCACTGAAGCTTTCTTT	-	TRBJ1-1	TRBV6-5	-
CASSLDGSTDTQYF	TGTGCCAGCAGCTTGGATGGCTCCACAGATACGCAGTATTTT	-	TRBJ2-3	TRBV5-5	-
CASRRGAVDTQYF	TGCGCCAGCAGACGGGGAGCGGTAGATACGCAGTATTTT	-	TRBJ2-3	TRBV10-2	-
CASSFLGADTQYF	TGTGCCAGCAGCTTCCTTGGGGCAGATACGCAGTATTTT	-	TRBJ2-3	TRBV7-9	-
CASSGGQGTHEQYF	TGTGCCAGTAGTGGAGGACAGGGCACCCACGAGCAGTACTTC	-	TRBJ2-7	TRBV19	TRBD1
CASSAQNTGELFF	TGTGCCAGCTCAGCCCAGAACACCGGGGAGCTGTTTTTT	-	TRBJ2-2	TRBV18	-
CASSAGIAEAFF	TGTGCCAGCAGTGCAGGGATCGCTGAAGCTTTCTTT	-	TRBJ1-1	TRBV6-1	-
CASSEIAKGNEQFF	TGCGCCAGCAGTGAGATAGCTAAAGGAAATGAGCAGTTCTTC	-	TRBJ2-1	TRBV10-2	-
CATIHPSGVNTEAFF	TGTGCCACAATACACCCGTCCGGGGTGAACACTGAAGCTTTCTTT	-	TRBJ1-1	TRBV19	-
CASSRAGTGALEQYF	TGTGCCAGCAGTCGAGCCGGGACAGGGGCTTTGGAGCAGTACTTC	-	TRBJ2-7	TRBV27	TRBD1
CASSTLAGNYEQYF	TGTGCCAGTAGTACCCTAGCAGGCAACTACGAGCAGTACTTC	-	TRBJ2-7	TRBV19	-
CASSLQGFESEKLFF	TGCGCCAGCAGCCTGCAGGGATTTGAGTCGGAAAAACTGTTTTTT	-	TRBJ1-4	TRBV5-1	-
CASSLILTSTGELFF	TGTGCCAGCAGCTTGATTCTCACCAGCACCGGGGAGCTGTTTTTT	-	TRBJ2-2	TRBV5-5	-
CSVAAGGMNTEAFF	TGCAGCGTGGCGGCGGGGGGCATGAACACTGAAGCTTTCTTT	-	TRBJ1-1	TRBV29-1	-
CASSRQGWDTQYF	TGTGCCAGCAGCCGGCAAGGGTGGGATACGCAGTATTTT	-	TRBJ2-3	TRBV14	-
CASSPGVDTEAFF	TGTGCCAGCTCGCCGGGGGTCGACACTGAAGCTTTCTTT	-	TRBJ1-1	TRBV18	-
CASSSQGRGRTGELFF	TGTGCTAGCAGCTCCCAAGGAAGGGGAAGGACCGGGGAGCTGTTTTTT	-	TRBJ2-2	TRBV7-7	-
CASSGTGFQNNSPLHF	TGCGCCAGCAGCGGTACAGGGTTCCAGAATAATTCACCCCTCCACTTT	-	TRBJ1-6	TRBV5-1	-
CASSVDLASGFTGELFF	TGTGCCAGCAGCGTAGACCTGGCTAGCGGGTTCACCGGGGAGCTGTTTTTT	-	TRBJ2-2	TRBV9	TRBD2
CASQIAGQVNEQFF	TGTGCCAGCCAAATAGCGGGACAGGTCAATGAGCAGTTCTTC	-	TRBJ2-1	TRBV6-5	-
CAWSSPVLAGGTDTQYF	TGTGCCTGGAGTTCCCCGGTGCTAGCGGGAGGCACAGATACGCAGTATTTT	-	TRBJ2-3	TRBV30	TRBD2
CATSRGGDRAYEQYF	TGTGCCACCAGCAGAGGGGGGGACCGCGCCTACGAGCAGTACTTC	-	TRBJ2-7	TRBV15	-
CASSLRRFWTSGSHEQYF	TGTGCCAGCAGCTTAAGGCGGTTTTGGACTAGCGGGAGCCACGAGCAGTACTTC	-	TRBJ2-7	TRBV7-8	TRBD2
CASSSRQTIDYGYTF	TGTGCCAGCAGTTCCAGACAGACTATCGACTATGGCTACACCTTC	few	TRBJ1-2	TRBV7-9	-
CASHEGGGYGYTF	TGTGCCAGCCACGAAGGGGGCGGCTATGGCTACACCTTC	-	TRBJ1-2	TRBV6-1	TRBD1
CASSYDRVSYEQYF	TGTGCCAGCAGTTACGACAGAGTCTCCTACGAGCAGTACTTC	-	TRBJ2-7	TRBV6-5	-
CASSSRSGSSDTF	TGTGCCAGCAGTTCGAGGAGTGGATCGTCCGACACCTTC	-	TRBJ1-2	TRBV6-5	-